These 24 T cell receptor beta chains came from one sample sequenced in a study of blood T cell repertoires in COVID-19. Sequencing used immunoSEQ multiplex PCR; TCRdb keeps in-frame clones, though not all of them. The profile shows 90,000 to 120,000 clones, approximately 86% of them singletons. The sample consisted of PBMCs or T cells enriched from blood (not recorded which). The receptors stem from a woman in her forties or fifties who had recovered from COVID-19.

The chain has TRBV7-8 and TRBJ2-1, with 12 bases identical to TRBD2. Germline CDR1 reads SGHVS; CDR2 reads FQNEAQ. CDR3 length equals 16 residues. With 5 bases clipped from V and 8 bases from J, the junction kept 10 bases outside the gene matches. Here the CDR3 reads CASSPRLAGVTYEQFF. The DNA for the CDR3 is TGTGCCAGCAGCCCCCGACTAGCGGGAGTTACCTATGAGCAGTTCTTC.

The chain joins TRBV5-1 to TRBJ2-1; TRBD2 matches at 13 bases. This CDR3 is built from 18 residues. Unmatched junction bases numbered 9, after V lost 4 bases and J lost 2 bases. Germline lookup yields CDR1 SGHRS and CDR2 YFSETQ. The CDR3 bases are TGCGCCAGCAGCCCCACTAGCGGGAGGGTCCCTACCTACAATGAGCAGTTCTTC. It codes for CASSPTSGRVPTYNEQFF.

This chain joins TRBV24-1 and TRBJ2-5; D not resolved. Trimming shortened V by 4 bases and J by 3 bases, and 17 bases separated the two germline ends. The CDR3 is 16 amino acids. Germline V gene sequence: CDR1 KGHDR, CDR2 SFDVKD. The DNA of the CDR3 is TGTGCCACCAGTGACCCTACAGACGGATCAGAAGAGACCCAGTACTTC. Protein: CATSDPTDGSEETQYF.

The rearrangement links TRBV5-1 to TRBJ2-7; 8 bases are shared with TRBD1. The CDR3 is made up of 14 amino acids. J was trimmed by 3 bases and V by 1 base; bases with no gene match: 3. The germline CDR1 and CDR2 sequences are SGHRS and YFSETQ. The CDR3 region has the DNA TGCGCCAGCAGCTTGTCCGGACAGGGCTACGAGCAGTACTTC. Its protein is CASSLSGQGYEQYF.

The CDR3 region has the DNA TGTGCCAGCAAGGACGGGAAACGGAAAAATTCACCCCTCCACTTT. It specifies CASKDGKRKNSPLHF. The chain carries TRBV27 and TRBJ1-6; D not resolved. The CDR3 sequence is 15 residues long. Germline loops: CDR1 MNHEY, CDR2 SMNVEV (reference sequence). Trimming stripped 7 bases from V and 7 bases from J, with 17 bases between.

This rearrangement joins TRBV30 to TRBJ1-5, with D maybe TRBD1 (6 bases). The CDR3 totals 14 residues. V was cut by 4 bases and J by 5 bases, with 15 bases left in between. Germline lookup yields CDR1 GTSNPN and CDR2 SVGIG (reference sequence). CDR3 sequence reads: CAWTIQGGDQPQHF. For the CDR3, the DNA is TGTGCCTGGACCATACAGGGTGGGGATCAGCCCCAGCATTTT.

This clone was counted a few times. This chain links TRBV7-5 with TRBJ1-6; TRBD1, the table's D call, was not compared with the DNA. TRBV7-5 is a known pseudogene. This CDR3 spans 16 amino acids. This CDR3 reads CVRNQGLVSDNSPLHF. In nucleotides, the CDR3 is TGTGTCAGAAACCAGGGTTTGGTATCGGATAATTCACCCCTCCACTTT.

V usage is TRBV19 and J usage is TRBJ2-7; 10 bases line up with TRBD1. Looked up from germline, CDR1 is LNHDA and CDR2 is SQIVND (reference sequence). V gave up 4 bases and J gave up 5 bases; unmatched junction bases: 5. This CDR3 region has 14 residues. CDR3 bases: TGTGCCAGTAGTAACGGACAGGGGGGCGACGAGCAGTACTTC. As protein: CASSNGQGGDEQYF.

The chain joins TRBV6-1 to TRBJ2-7; D is undetermined. V was cut by 1 base and J by 2 bases, with 12 bases left in between. CDR1 and CDR2 (germline): MNHNS, SASEGT. There are 15 residues in the CDR3. The CDR3 here is CASSEVAANPYEQYF. The CDR3 nucleotides read TGTGCCAGCAGTGAAGTGGCGGCCAACCCCTACGAGCAGTACTTC.

This clone came up once. The chain links TRBV27 to TRBJ1-2, with D hard to call. V was trimmed by 2 bases and J by 5 bases, leaving 9 bases between them. Looked up from germline, CDR1 is MNHEY and CDR2 is SMNVEV (reference sequence). The CDR3 spans 13 residues. The CDR3 spells CASSLAGAYGYTF. The CDR3 DNA is TGTGCCAGCAGTTTAGCAGGTGCTTATGGCTACACCTTC.

This rearrangement joins TRBV3-1 (or the pseudogene TRBV3-2) to TRBJ1-5; tentatively, D is TRBD1 (6 bases). Germline CDR1 is LGHDT and CDR2 is YNNKEL (reference sequence). V lost 1 base and J 10 bases, leaving 14 bases between the germline ends. The CDR3 runs 14 residues. The chain's CDR3 is CASSQGTGQRPQHF. The CDR3 DNA is TGTGCCAGCAGCCAAGGGACGGGACAACGACCCCAGCATTTT.

The V call is TRBV28, the J call TRBJ1-1, with TRBD1 as a possible D gene (5 bases). The germline V gene has CDR1 MDHEN and CDR2 SYDVKM. V was cut by 1 base and J by 2 bases, with 17 bases left in between. The CDR3 covers 17 residues. The CDR3 protein is CASSLLPRMTDNTEAFF. For the CDR3, the DNA is TGTGCCAGCAGTTTATTACCCCGGATGACAGACAACACTGAAGCTTTCTTT.

This clone was observed a single time. The chain joins TRBV13 to TRBJ1-2; D gene unclear. Trimming shortened V by 1 base and J by 6 bases, and 9 bases separated the two germline ends. Germline CDR1 is PRHDT and CDR2 is FYEKMQ (reference sequence). This CDR3 spans 13 amino acids. DNA of the CDR3: TGTGCCAGCAGCTTAGTCGCCGGGGATGGCTACACCTTC. Residues: CASSLVAGDGYTF.

For the CDR3, the DNA is TGTGCCAGCAACGAGGTTGGCTACACCTTC. Amino acids: CASNEVGYTF. V gene TRBV21-1 combines with J gene TRBJ1-2. TRBV21-1 is a known pseudogene. The CDR3 loop spans 10 amino acids.

This chain connects TRBV2 to TRBJ1-2, with D possibly matching TRBD1 (6 bases). Germline values: CDR1 SNHLY, CDR2 FYNNEI. The V and J ends lost 6 bases and 1 base respectively, with 15 bases between them. This CDR3 spans 15 amino acids. CDR3 sequence reads: CASRPDSYHNYGYTF. The CDR3 DNA reads as TGTGCCAGCAGACCGGACAGTTACCATAACTATGGCTACACCTTC.

The J gene is TRBJ1-2, the V gene TRBV21-1; TRBD1, the table's D call, lacks a check against the DNA. TRBV21-1 is a pseudogene segment. The CDR3 runs 11 residues. CDR3 residues: CASPGNYGYTF. DNA for the CDR3: TGTGCCAGCCCAGGGAACTATGGCTACACCTTC.

The chain couples TRBV6-5 to TRBJ2-6; 7 bases fit TRBD1. The germline V gene encodes CDR1 MNHEY and CDR2 SVGAGI. This CDR3 has 15 amino acids. The V gene end was trimmed by 7 bases and the J gene end by 2 bases; junction bases not matched to a gene: 5. The CDR3 bases are TGTGCCAGCATTTTGACAGGGCCTGGGGCCAACGTCCTGACTTTC. This gives the protein CASILTGPGANVLTF.

The rearrangement uses TRBV20-1 and TRBJ2-2; perhaps TRBD1 as D (6 bases). The CDR3 loop spans 13 amino acids. The germline gives CDR1 DFQATT, CDR2 SNEGSKA (reference sequence). The V end was cut by 3 bases, the J end by 7 bases, with 12 bases between. CDR3 nucleotides: TGCAGTGCTAGTGGCCAGGGGCACGGGGAGCTGTTTTTT. It encodes CSASGQGHGELFF.

The chain recombines TRBV2 with TRBJ1-1; 8 bases agree with TRBD1. CDR3 size: 15 residues. Germline values: CDR1 SNHLY, CDR2 FYNNEI. Losses at the gene ends were 4 bases for V and 4 bases for J; bases not matched to a gene: 8. The CDR3 is CASSVKLTGGTEAFF. CDR3 in DNA: TGTGCCAGCAGTGTGAAACTTACAGGGGGCACTGAAGCTTTCTTT.

This chain uses TRBV4-2 with TRBJ2-3, with 8 bases fitting TRBD1. CDR1 is LGHNA, CDR2 YNFKEQ, per germline. V was clipped by 5 bases and J by 4 bases; unmatched bases: 11. The CDR3 length is 16 residues. CDR3 DNA: TGTGCCAGCAGCACTGTCCTCGACAGGGGAGCAGATACGCAGTATTTT. Residues: CASSTVLDRGADTQYF.

The chain joins TRBV7-2 to TRBJ2-7; 9 nucleotides line up with TRBD1. CDR3 size: 15 residues. With 7 bases clipped from V and 4 bases from J, the junction kept 11 bases outside the gene matches. Germline CDR1 and CDR2: SGHTA and FQGNSA. CDR3 in amino acids: CASTRGGTGSYEQYF. CDR3 sequence (DNA): TGTGCCAGCACAAGGGGTGGGACAGGGTCGTACGAGCAGTACTTC. Full variable domain (remainder filled in from reference TRBV7-2 and TRBJ2-7): GAGVSQSPSNKVTEKGKDVELRCDPISGHTALYWYRQSLGQGLEFLIYFQGNSAPDKSGLPSDRFSAERTGGSVSTLTIQRTQQEDSAVYLCASTRGGTGSYEQYFGPGTRLTVT.

The chain recombines TRBV5-6 with TRBJ2-3; 7 bases line up with TRBD2. CDR3 length: 16 amino acids. The V gene's germline CDR1 is SGHDT and CDR2 YYEEEE. Losses at the gene ends were 0 bases for V and 5 bases for J; bases not matched to a gene: 9. The chain's CDR3 is CASSLVLAEKQDTQYF. CDR3 bases: TGTGCCAGCAGCTTGGTTCTAGCGGAGAAACAAGATACGCAGTATTTT.

This chain links TRBV7-3 with TRBJ2-1, with 9 positions matching TRBD2. This CDR3 comprises 16 residues. The germline CDR1 and CDR2 sequences are SGHTA and FQGTGA. The V gene end was trimmed by 5 bases and the J gene end by 8 bases; junction bases not matched to a gene: 13. The CDR3 is CASSPPSRGGLDEQFF. Here the CDR3 DNA reads TGTGCCAGCAGCCCCCCCTCGCGGGGGGGCCTTGATGAGCAGTTCTTC.

The genes are TRBV9 and TRBJ2-2; the match to TRBD1 covers 9 bases. The CDR3 covers 18 residues. Looked up from germline, CDR1 is SGDLS and CDR2 is YYNGEE. V lost 4 bases and J lost 5; bases outside the gene matches: 15. The CDR3 nucleotides read TGTGCCAGCAGCTCCCAGGCCGCCGGGACAGGGTTGACCGGGGAGCTGTTTTTT. It yields the protein CASSSQAAGTGLTGELFF. The full variable domain, with the rest looked up from reference TRBV9 and TRBJ2-2, is DSGVTQTPKHLITATGQRVTLRCSPRSGDLSVYWYQQSLDQGLQFLIQYYNGEERAKGNILERFSAQQFPDLHSELNLSSLELGDSALYFCASSSQAAGTGLTGELFFGEGSRLTVL.